This T cell receptor (beta chain) derives from a study of blood T cell repertoires in COVID-19. The table came from immunoSEQ multiplex PCR; TCRdb's copy has only in-frame clones and leaves some out. The profile shows more than 200,000 clones, more than 75% of them singletons. In germline, CDR1 is SGHNT, CDR2 YYREEE (reference sequence). V gave up 4 bases and J gave up 4 bases; unmatched junction bases: 8. The CDR3 extends over 15 amino acids. The sequenced sample consisted of PBMCs or T cells enriched from blood (not recorded which). This TCR was sampled from a middle-aged man who had recovered from COVID-19. The rearrangement joins TRBV5-4 to TRBJ1-2, with TRBD1 identical over 9 bases. In DNA, the CDR3 is TGTGCCAGCAGCGACCGGGACAGGGTTTTCTATGGCTACACCTTC. Its protein is CASSDRDRVFYGYTF.